This TCR beta chain was identified in a study of T-cell memory formation after mild COVID-19. MiXCR was run by TCRdb on the 5' RACE reads, yielding one entry per CDR3 protein. Of 550,000 to 650,000 distinct CDR3 sequences listed, around 15% were seen once; the top ten hold less than 10%. Trimming pared 6 bases from V and 3 bases from J, leaving 14 bases between. This CDR3 spans 14 amino acids. This clonotype appeared many times. Its target is unknown. Study conclusions and caveats: Confirmation of SARS-CoV-2 specificity was lacking for second-wave clones peaking day 37.

This receptor was identified in an adult woman who had mild COVID-19 (a few samples of this study predate the infection). Cell type and time point are not known. Sequencing was performed on PBMCs or a T cell subset sorted from them (not recorded which). J is TRBJ2-5 and V is TRBV12-3 or TRBV12-4, with D possibly TRBD2 on 5 matching bases. For the CDR3, the DNA is TGTGCCAGCAGCCCGAACACCGGGGAAGAGACCCAGTACTTC. This encodes CASSPNTGEETQYF.